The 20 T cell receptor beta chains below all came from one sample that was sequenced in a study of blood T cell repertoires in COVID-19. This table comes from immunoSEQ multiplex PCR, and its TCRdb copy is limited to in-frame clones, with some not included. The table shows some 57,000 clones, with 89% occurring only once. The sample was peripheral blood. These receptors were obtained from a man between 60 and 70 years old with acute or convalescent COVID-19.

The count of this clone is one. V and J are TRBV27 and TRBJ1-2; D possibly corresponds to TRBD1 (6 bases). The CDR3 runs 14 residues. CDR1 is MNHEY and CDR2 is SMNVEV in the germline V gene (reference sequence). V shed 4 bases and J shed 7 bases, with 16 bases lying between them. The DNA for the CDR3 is TGTGCCAGCAGTTCACCGGGACAATCCATTGGCTACACCTTC. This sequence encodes CASSSPGQSIGYTF.

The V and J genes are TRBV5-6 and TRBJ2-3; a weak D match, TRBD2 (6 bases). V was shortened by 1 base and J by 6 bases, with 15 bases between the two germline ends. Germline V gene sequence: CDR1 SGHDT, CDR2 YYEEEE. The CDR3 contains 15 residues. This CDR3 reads CASSLRTVGRDTQYF. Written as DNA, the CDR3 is TGTGCCAGCAGCTTGAGAACAGTGGGGAGGGATACGCAGTATTTT.

CDR3 DNA: TGTGCTAGTGGTTTGCCCCTGGGGGGGCGAGCTTTCTTT. As protein: CASGLPLGGRAFF. The chain couples TRBV12-5 to TRBJ1-1; D possibly corresponds to TRBD1 (6 bases). Germline-derived CDR1 and CDR2 are LGHNT and FRNRAP. The ends were cut back, 2 bases at V and 10 bases at J, with 14 bases in the middle. The CDR3 consists of 13 residues.

CDR3 protein: CASSIQGDSPLHF. The CDR3 DNA reads TGTGCCAGTAGTATTCAGGGGGATTCACCCCTCCACTTT. The chain joins TRBV19 to TRBJ1-6; 7 bases agree with TRBD1. V trimming: 3 bases; J trimming: 8 bases; junction bases outside the gene matches: 1. The CDR3 totals 13 residues. Germline values: CDR1 LNHDA, CDR2 SQIVND (reference sequence). Full variable domain (rest looked up from reference TRBV19 and TRBJ1-6): DGGITQSPKYLFRKEGQNVTLSCEQNLNHDAMYWYRQDPGQGLRLIYYSQIVNDFQKGDIAEGYSVSREKKESFPLTVTSAQKNPTAFYLCASSIQGDSPLHFGNGTRLTVT.

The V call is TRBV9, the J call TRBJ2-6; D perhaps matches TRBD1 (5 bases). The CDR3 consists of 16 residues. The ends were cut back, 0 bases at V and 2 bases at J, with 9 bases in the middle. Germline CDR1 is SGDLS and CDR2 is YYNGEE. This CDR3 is CASSVDRRTGANVLTF. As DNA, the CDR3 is TGTGCCAGCAGCGTAGACAGGCGCACTGGGGCCAACGTCCTGACTTTC.

The CDR3: CAWSVRVPHGYTF. The CDR3 nucleotides read TGTGCCTGGAGTGTACGGGTACCCCATGGCTACACCTTC. The chain recombines TRBV30 with TRBJ1-2; D is undetermined. The V end was cut by 0 bases, the J end by 6 bases, with 11 bases between. The CDR3 covers 13 residues. CDR1 and CDR2 from the germline V gene are GTSNPN and SVGIG (reference sequence).

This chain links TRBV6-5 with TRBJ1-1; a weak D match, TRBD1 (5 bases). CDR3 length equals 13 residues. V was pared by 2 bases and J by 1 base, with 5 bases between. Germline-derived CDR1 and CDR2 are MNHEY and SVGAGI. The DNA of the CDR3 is TGTGCCAGCAGTTACGGACAGAACACTGAAGCTTTCTTT. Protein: CASSYGQNTEAFF.

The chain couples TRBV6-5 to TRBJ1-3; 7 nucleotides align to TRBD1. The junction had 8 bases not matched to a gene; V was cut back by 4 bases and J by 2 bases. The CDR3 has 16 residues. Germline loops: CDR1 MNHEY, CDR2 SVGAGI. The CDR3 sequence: CASSFQTGIPGNTIYF. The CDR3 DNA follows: TGTGCCAGCAGTTTTCAGACAGGGATTCCTGGAAACACCATATATTTT.

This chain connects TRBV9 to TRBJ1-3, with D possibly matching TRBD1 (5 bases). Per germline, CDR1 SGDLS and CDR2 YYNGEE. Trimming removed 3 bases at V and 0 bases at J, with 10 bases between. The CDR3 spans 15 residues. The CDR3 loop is CASSARAASGNTIYF. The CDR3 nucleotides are TGTGCCAGCAGCGCCAGGGCTGCCTCTGGAAACACCATATATTTT.

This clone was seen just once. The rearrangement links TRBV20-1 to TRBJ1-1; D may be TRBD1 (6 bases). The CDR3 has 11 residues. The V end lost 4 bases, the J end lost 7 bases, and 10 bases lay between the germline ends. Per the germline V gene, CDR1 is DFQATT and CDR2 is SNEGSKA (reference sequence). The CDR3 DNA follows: TGCAGTGCTACCGGACAGATTGAAGCTTTCTTT. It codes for CSATGQIEAFF.

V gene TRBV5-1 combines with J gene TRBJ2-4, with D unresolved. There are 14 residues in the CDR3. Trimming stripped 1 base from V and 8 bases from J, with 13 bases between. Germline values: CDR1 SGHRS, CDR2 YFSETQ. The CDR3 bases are TGCGCCAGCAGCTTGATACTACACGCGGACATTCAGTACTTC. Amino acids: CASSLILHADIQYF.

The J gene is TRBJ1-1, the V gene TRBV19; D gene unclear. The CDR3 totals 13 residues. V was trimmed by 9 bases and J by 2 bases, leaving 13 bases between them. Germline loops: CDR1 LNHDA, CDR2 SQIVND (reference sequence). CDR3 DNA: TGTGCCAGCTTAGACAATCCTAACACTGAAGCTTTCTTT. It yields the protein CASLDNPNTEAFF.

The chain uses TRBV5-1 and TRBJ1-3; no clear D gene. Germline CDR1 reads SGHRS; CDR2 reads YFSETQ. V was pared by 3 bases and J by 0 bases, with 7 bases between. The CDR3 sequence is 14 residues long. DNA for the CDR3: TGCGCCAGCAGCTCCGGACTCTCTGGAAACACCATATATTTT. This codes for CASSSGLSGNTIYF.

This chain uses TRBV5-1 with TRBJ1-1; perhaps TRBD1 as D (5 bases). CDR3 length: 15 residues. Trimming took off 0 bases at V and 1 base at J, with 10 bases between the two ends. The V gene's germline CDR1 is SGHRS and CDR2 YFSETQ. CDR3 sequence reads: CASSLVTGENTEAFF. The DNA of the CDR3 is TGCGCCAGCAGCTTGGTCACGGGGGAGAACACTGAAGCTTTCTTT.

In DNA form, the CDR3 reads TGTGCCATCAGTAGGGGTTTGGAGACCCAGTACTTC. Residues: CAISRGLETQYF. The V gene is TRBV10-3, the J gene TRBJ2-5, with a weak D call TRBD1 (5 bases). V was cut by 5 bases and J by 5 bases, with 9 bases left in between. Germline CDR1 reads ENHRY; CDR2 reads SYGVKD. There are 12 residues in the CDR3.

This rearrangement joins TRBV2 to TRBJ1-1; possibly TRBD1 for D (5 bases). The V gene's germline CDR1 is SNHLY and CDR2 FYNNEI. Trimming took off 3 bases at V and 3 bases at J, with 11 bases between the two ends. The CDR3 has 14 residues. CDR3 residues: CASSDQGGYTEAFF. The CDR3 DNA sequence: TGTGCCAGCAGTGACCAGGGTGGATACACTGAAGCTTTCTTT.

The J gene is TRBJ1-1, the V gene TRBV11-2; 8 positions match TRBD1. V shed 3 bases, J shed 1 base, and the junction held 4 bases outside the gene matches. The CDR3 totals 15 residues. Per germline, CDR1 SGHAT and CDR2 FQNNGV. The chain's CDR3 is CASSFTGGKNTEAFF. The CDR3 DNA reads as TGTGCCAGCAGCTTTACAGGGGGGAAGAACACTGAAGCTTTCTTT.

The CDR3 protein is CASKVRKNGRARDTESSYNEQFF. CDR3 DNA: TGCGCCAGCAAAGTCCGCAAGAACGGGCGGGCTCGGGACACCGAGAGCTCCTACAATGAGCAGTTCTTC. This chain links TRBV10-1 with TRBJ2-1; D may be TRBD1 (6 bases). The germline CDR1 and CDR2 sequences are WNHNN and SYGVQD (reference sequence). V shed 7 bases and J shed 0 bases, with 37 bases lying between them. The CDR3 sequence is 23 residues long.

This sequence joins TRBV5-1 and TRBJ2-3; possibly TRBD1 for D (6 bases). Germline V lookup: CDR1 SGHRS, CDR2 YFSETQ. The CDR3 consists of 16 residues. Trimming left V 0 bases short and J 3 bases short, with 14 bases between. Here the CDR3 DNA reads TGCGCCAGCAGCTTGGCCACGAACAGGGCGACAGATACGCAGTATTTT. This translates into CASSLATNRATDTQYF.

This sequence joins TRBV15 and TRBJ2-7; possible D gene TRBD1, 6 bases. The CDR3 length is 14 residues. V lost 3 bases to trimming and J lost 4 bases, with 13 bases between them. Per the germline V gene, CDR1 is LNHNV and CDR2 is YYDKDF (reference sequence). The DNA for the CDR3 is TGTGCCACCAGCAGGAGCCAGGGGCGGTACGAGCAGTACTTC. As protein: CATSRSQGRYEQYF.